The 20 T cell receptor beta chains presented below share a single source sample, sequenced in a study of T cells in Graves' hyperthyroidism and ophthalmopathy. RNA transcripts gave rise to amplified TCR beta CDR3 regions. A set of HTBI primers served as the primers for a first-round RT-PCR of the TCR CDR3. TCRdb processed the multiplex PCR reads anew with MiXCR; each CDR3 protein has one entry. The sample yields nearly 600,000 distinct CDR3 sequences, approximately 14% seen once. The sequenced sample consisted of blood. The receptor set was obtained from a woman aged 18-30 years with Graves' ophthalmopathy.

In its sample, this clonotype was seen many times. An end of the junction does not agree with germline; a read error may underlie this. J is TRBJ2-1 and V is TRBV18, with D possibly matching TRBD1 (6 bases). Germline V gene sequence: CDR1 KGHSH, CDR2 LQKENI. The CDR3 is 13 residues long. Written as DNA, the CDR3 is TGTGCCAGCTCCCCACTCAGAGGGGGTGAGCAGTTCTTC. It is translated as CASSPLRGGEQFF.

At least ten counts were recorded for this clonotype. The chain is built from TRBV28 and TRBJ2-7; TRBD2 agrees at 11 bases. Germline V CDR1 and CDR2: MDHEN, SYDVKM. After removal of 7 bases from V and 4 bases from J, the junction contained 9 bases not matched to a gene. The CDR3 runs to 15 residues. The CDR3 protein is CASTKSSGRIYEQYF. The CDR3 DNA reads as TGTGCCAGCACCAAGTCTAGCGGGAGGATTTACGAGCAGTACTTC.

This clonotype showed up many times. The chain uses TRBV7-9 and TRBJ1-2; D is ambiguous. The CDR3 length is 9 residues. CDR1 SEHNR and CDR2 FQNEAQ come from the germline V gene (reference sequence). The V end was cut by 6 bases, the J end by 7 bases, with 3 bases between. CDR3 nucleotides: TGTGCCAGCAGTCCTGGCTACACCTTC. Protein sequence: CASSPGYTF.

This clonotype was counted ten times or more. V usage is TRBV5-4 and J usage is TRBJ2-5; 14 nucleotides match TRBD2. Germline-derived CDR1 and CDR2 are SGHNT and YYREEE (reference sequence). V lost 0 bases, J lost 6 bases, and 4 bases stayed unmatched. The CDR3 is 16 residues long. The CDR3 protein is CASSLGGTSGSKTQYF. In DNA form, the CDR3 reads TGTGCCAGCAGCTTGGGGGGGACTAGCGGGAGTAAGACCCAGTACTTC.

This clonotype was observed many times. J is TRBJ2-5 and V is TRBV24-1, with a tentative D call TRBD1 (5 bases). Deletions cut 4 bases from V and 4 bases from J, with 9 bases between. CDR1 and CDR2 from the germline V gene are KGHDR and SFDVKD. This CDR3 region has 13 residues. The CDR3 bases are TGTGCCACCAGTGAAGCTAGGGGAGAGACCCAGTACTTC. Residues: CATSEARGETQYF.

The sample holds a few counts of this clonotype. V is TRBV19 and J is TRBJ2-3, with 9 bases identical to TRBD2. The CDR3 has 17 amino acids. Germline CDR1 reads LNHDA; CDR2 reads SQIVND (reference sequence). J was trimmed by 2 bases and V by 0 bases; bases with no gene match: 6. The CDR3 loop reads CASSIDFSGSYTDTQYF. The CDR3 nucleotides are TGTGCCAGTAGTATAGACTTTAGCGGGAGCTACACAGATACGCAGTATTTT.

This clonotype came up many times. The chain has TRBV20-1 and TRBJ1-5; possible D gene TRBD1, 6 bases. This CDR3 is 19 amino acids long. Germline values: CDR1 DFQATT, CDR2 SNEGSKA (reference sequence). V shed 1 base and J shed 3 bases, with 25 bases lying between them. Here the CDR3 reads CSARGGDKVLLVDNQPQHF. The CDR3 bases are TGCAGTGCTAGAGGTGGGGACAAGGTCCTTCTGGTGGACAATCAGCCCCAGCATTTT.

The chain combines TRBV5-6 with TRBJ2-1; 15 bases match TRBD2. Germline-derived CDR1 and CDR2 are SGHDT and YYEEEE. The CDR3 sequence is 17 residues long. The V gene end was trimmed by 4 bases and the J gene end by 7 bases; junction bases not matched to a gene: 9. The CDR3: CASSIWTSGRGGNEQFF. Written as DNA, the CDR3 is TGTGCCAGCAGCATCTGGACTAGCGGGAGGGGGGGGAATGAGCAGTTCTTC.

This clonotype has a count of ten or more. The chain is built from TRBV28 and TRBJ1-1, with 7 bases fitting TRBD1. The CDR3 sequence is 15 residues long. Germline assignment: CDR1 MDHEN and CDR2 SYDVKM. V shed 6 bases, J shed 3 bases, and the junction held 10 bases outside the gene matches. CDR3 sequence (DNA): TGTGCCAGCAGCCCCCCAACAGGGGTCCACACTGAAGCTTTCTTT. Translation: CASSPPTGVHTEAFF.

This clonotype was observed a few times. The junction and the germline gene differ at one end; a read error may be behind it. V is TRBV6-9 and J is TRBJ2-7; D ambiguous. The CDR3 loop spans 12 amino acids. Germline V gives CDR1 MNHGY, CDR2 SVAAGI. DNA of the CDR3: TGTACCAGCAGTTCGCTCTCCTACGAGCAGTACTTC. It encodes CTSSSLSYEQYF.

This clonotype was found many times. The V and J genes are TRBV12-3 or TRBV12-4 and TRBJ2-5, with 7 bases that match TRBD2. Unmatched junction bases numbered 7, after V lost 7 bases and J lost 2 bases. This CDR3 spans 14 amino acids. The chain's CDR3 is CASTLSGGQETQYF. The CDR3 DNA follows: TGTGCCAGCACCCTGTCGGGGGGACAAGAGACCCAGTACTTC.

This clonotype was counted ten times or more. V is TRBV2 and J is TRBJ2-1; D ambiguous. In germline, CDR1 is SNHLY, CDR2 FYNNEI. Trimming cost V 5 bases and J 4 bases, with 12 bases left between them. The CDR3 runs 14 residues. The CDR3 region has the DNA TGTGCCAGCAGTAAGATGACACAGTACAATGAGCAGTTCTTC. Its translation is CASSKMTQYNEQFF.

This clonotype occurred a few times. The chain combines TRBV6-4 with TRBJ2-2; D remains ambiguous. This CDR3 is 15 amino acids long. Germline lookup yields CDR1 MRHNA and CDR2 SNTAGT. Trimming pared 8 bases from V and 0 bases from J, leaving 13 bases between. CDR3 region: CASGKESTNTGELFF. The CDR3 DNA follows: TGTGCCAGCGGAAAGGAGTCTACGAACACCGGGGAGCTGTTTTTT.

This clonotype was detected many times. The chain's CDR3 is CASSLRDRDSPLHF. In DNA form, the CDR3 reads TGTGCCAGCTCACTACGGGACAGGGATTCACCCCTCCACTTT. V gene TRBV18 combines with J gene TRBJ1-6, with 9 bases matching TRBD1. V lost 4 bases and J lost 8; bases outside the gene matches: 3. Germline V gene lookup returns CDR1 KGHSH and CDR2 LQKENI. The CDR3 spans 14 residues.

A note on this clonotype: This may be a read error, as it is one base from a much larger clone. V and J are TRBV20-1 and TRBJ2-5; D may match TRBD1 or TRBD2 (5 bases each). Per germline, CDR1 DFQATT and CDR2 SNEGSKA (reference sequence). The CDR3 totals 15 residues. With 5 bases removed from V and 2 bases from J, the gap between germline ends came to 18 bases. CDR3 region: CSAEQGASPQETQYF. The CDR3 DNA reads TGCAGTGCTGAGCAGGGTGCTAGCCCACAAGAGACCCAGTACTTC.

Ten or more counts support this clonotype. This chain uses TRBV27 with TRBJ2-4; 8 bases fit TRBD1. The V gene's germline CDR1 is MNHEY and CDR2 SMNVEV (reference sequence). V was pared by 6 bases and J by 2 bases, with 3 bases of the junction left unmatched. The CDR3 loop spans 14 amino acids. CDR3 sequence reads: CASRRQGTKNIQYF. CDR3 bases: TGTGCCAGCAGGCGACAGGGGACCAAAAACATTCAGTACTTC.

This clonotype was seen only a few times. The J gene is TRBJ1-5, the V gene TRBV30; the D is unclear. Looked up from germline, CDR1 is GTSNPN and CDR2 is SVGIG (reference sequence). Trimming removed 2 bases from V and 2 bases from J, with 22 bases in between. The CDR3 consists of 18 residues. The CDR3 protein is CAWSNLRVLSEGNQPQHF. The CDR3 DNA is TGTGCCTGGAGTAACTTGAGGGTGTTAAGCGAAGGCAATCAGCCCCAGCATTTT.

This clonotype was seen repeatedly, ten times or more. CDR3 in amino acids: CASSFSGQASYEQYF. CDR3 DNA: TGTGCCAGCAGTTTCTCCGGACAGGCCTCCTACGAGCAGTACTTC. The chain is built from TRBV27 and TRBJ2-7; 7 bases agree with TRBD1. V trimming: 3 bases; J trimming: 0 bases; junction bases outside the gene matches: 5. CDR1 MNHEY and CDR2 SMNVEV come from the germline V gene (reference sequence). This CDR3 region has 15 residues.

The rearrangement joins TRBV27 to TRBJ2-5; 8 positions match TRBD2. V shed 3 bases, J shed 5 bases, and the junction held 8 bases outside the gene matches. The CDR3 sequence is 15 residues long. Germline V gene lookup returns CDR1 MNHEY and CDR2 SMNVEV (reference sequence). CDR3 residues: CASSFFSGIRETQYF. CDR3 sequence (DNA): TGTGCCAGCAGTTTCTTTAGCGGGATTCGGGAGACCCAGTACTTC.

In its sample, this clonotype was seen a few times. V gene TRBV9 combines with J gene TRBJ2-5; maybe TRBD1 (6 bases). Germline-derived CDR1 and CDR2 are SGDLS and YYNGEE. V shed 3 bases and J shed 2 bases, with 11 bases lying between them. The CDR3 runs 14 residues. DNA for the CDR3: TGTGCCAGCAGCGCGTCCGGGACACAAGAGACCCAGTACTTC. This encodes CASSASGTQETQYF.